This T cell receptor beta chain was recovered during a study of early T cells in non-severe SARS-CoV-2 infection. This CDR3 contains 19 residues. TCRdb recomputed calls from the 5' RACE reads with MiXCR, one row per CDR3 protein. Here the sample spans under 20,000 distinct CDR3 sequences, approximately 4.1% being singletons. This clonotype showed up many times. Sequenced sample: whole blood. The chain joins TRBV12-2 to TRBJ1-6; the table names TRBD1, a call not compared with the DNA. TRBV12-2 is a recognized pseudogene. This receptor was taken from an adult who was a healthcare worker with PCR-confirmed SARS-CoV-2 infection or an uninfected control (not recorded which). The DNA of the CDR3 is TGTGCAAGTCGCTTAGCGCAGAGAGGACAGGGAGAAATTTTTTCACCCCTCCACTTT. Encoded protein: CASRLAQRGQGEIFSPLHF.